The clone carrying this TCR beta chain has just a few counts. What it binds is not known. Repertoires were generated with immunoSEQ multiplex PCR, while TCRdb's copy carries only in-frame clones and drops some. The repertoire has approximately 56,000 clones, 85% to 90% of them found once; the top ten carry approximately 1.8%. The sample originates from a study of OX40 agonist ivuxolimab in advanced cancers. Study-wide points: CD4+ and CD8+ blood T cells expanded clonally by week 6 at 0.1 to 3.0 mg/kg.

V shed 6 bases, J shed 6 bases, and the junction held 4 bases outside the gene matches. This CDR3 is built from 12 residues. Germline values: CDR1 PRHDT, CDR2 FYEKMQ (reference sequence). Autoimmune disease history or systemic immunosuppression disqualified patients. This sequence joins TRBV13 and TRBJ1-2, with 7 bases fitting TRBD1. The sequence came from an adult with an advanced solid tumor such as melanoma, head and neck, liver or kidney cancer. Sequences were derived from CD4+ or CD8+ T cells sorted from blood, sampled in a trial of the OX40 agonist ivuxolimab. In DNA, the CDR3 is TGTGCCAGCAGGCCCGGGACAGATGGCTACACCTTC. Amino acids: CASRPGTDGYTF. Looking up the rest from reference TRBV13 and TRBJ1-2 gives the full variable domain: AAGVIQSPRHLIKEKRETATLKCYPIPRHDTVYWYQQGPGQDPQFLISFYEKMQSDKGSIPDRFSAQQFSDYHSELNMSSLELGDSALYFCASRPGTDGYTFGSGTRLTVV.